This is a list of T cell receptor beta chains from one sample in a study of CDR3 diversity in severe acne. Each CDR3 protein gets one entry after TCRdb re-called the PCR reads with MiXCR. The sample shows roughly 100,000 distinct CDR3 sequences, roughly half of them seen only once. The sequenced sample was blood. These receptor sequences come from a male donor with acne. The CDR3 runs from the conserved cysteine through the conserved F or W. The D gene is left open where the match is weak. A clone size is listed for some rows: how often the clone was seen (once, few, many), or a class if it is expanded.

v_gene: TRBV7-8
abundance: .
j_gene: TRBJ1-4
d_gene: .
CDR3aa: CASSLRGANEKLFF
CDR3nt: TGTGCCAGCAGCTTACGGGGAGCTAATGAAAAACTGTTTTTT

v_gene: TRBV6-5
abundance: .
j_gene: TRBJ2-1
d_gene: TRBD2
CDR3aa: CASSYRERGTYDEQFF
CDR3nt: TGTGCCAGCAGTTACCGGGAGCGGGGGACCTACGATGAGCAGTTCTTC

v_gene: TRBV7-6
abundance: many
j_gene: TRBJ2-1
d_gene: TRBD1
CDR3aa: CASSSRRDRAYNEQFF
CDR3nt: TGTGCCAGCAGCAGTCGCCGGGACAGGGCCTACAATGAGCAGTTCTTC

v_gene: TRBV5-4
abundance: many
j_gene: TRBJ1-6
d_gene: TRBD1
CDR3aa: CASSPDRVGTSPLHF
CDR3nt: TGTGCCAGCAGCCCGGACAGGGTTGGAACCTCACCCCTCCACTTT

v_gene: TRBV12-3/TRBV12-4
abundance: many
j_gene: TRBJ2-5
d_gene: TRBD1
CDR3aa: CASGTGVQETQYF
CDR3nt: TGTGCCAGCGGAACAGGGGTTCAAGAGACCCAGTACTTC

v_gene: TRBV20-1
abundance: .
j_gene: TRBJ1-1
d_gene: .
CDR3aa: CSVSVGLMNTEAFF
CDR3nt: TGCAGTGTTTCCGTGGGCCTCATGAACACTGAAGCTTTCTTT

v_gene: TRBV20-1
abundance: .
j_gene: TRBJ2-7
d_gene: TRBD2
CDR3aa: CSAPPGGRLSYEQHF
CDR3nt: TGCAGTGCTCCCCCGGGGGGAAGATTGAGCTACGAGCAGCACTTC

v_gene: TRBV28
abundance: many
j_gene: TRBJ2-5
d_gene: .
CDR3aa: CASSLYREAETQYF
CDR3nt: TGTGCCAGCAGTTTATACAGGGAGGCAGAGACCCAGTACTTC

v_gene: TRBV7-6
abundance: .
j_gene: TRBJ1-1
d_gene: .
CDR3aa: CASSLRQGLNTEAFF
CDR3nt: TGTGCCAGCAGCTTAAGGCAGGGGTTGAACACTGAAGCTTTCTTT

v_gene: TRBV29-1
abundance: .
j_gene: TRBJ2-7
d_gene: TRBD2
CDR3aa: CSVVGLADFGYEQYF
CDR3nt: TGCAGCGTTGTTGGCCTAGCGGACTTTGGGTACGAGCAGTACTTC

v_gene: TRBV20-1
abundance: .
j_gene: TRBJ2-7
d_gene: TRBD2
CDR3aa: CGLAGGSSYEQYF
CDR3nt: TGCGGGCTAGCGGGAGGTAGCTCCTACGAGCAGTACTTC

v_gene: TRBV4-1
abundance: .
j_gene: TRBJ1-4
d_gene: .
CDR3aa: CASSRRVATNEKLFF
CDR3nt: TGCGCCAGCAGCCGCAGGGTTGCAACTAATGAAAAACTGTTTTTT

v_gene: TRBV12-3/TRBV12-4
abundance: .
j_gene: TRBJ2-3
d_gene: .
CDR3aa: CASSPLKIATSTDTQYF
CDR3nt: TGTGCCAGCAGCCCCTTGAAGATAGCAACTAGCACAGATACGCAGTATTTT

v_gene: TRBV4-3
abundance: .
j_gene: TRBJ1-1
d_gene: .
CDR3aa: CASSQRAGSATEAFF
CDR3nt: TGCGCCAGCAGCCAAAGGGCAGGGTCGGCCACTGAAGCTTTCTTT

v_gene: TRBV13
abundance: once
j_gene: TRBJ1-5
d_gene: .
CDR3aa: CASSQVASANQPQHF
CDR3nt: TGTGCCAGCAGCCAAGTGGCATCGGCTAATCAGCCCCAGCATTTT

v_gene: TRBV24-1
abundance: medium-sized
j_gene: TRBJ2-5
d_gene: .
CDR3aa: CATSRTDSQETQYF
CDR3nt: TGTGCCACCAGTAGAACGGACTCTCAAGAGACCCAGTACTTC

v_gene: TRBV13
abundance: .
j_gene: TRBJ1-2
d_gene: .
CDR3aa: CASSLERDNFNYGYTF
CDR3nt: TGTGCCAGCAGCTTAGAGCGGGACAATTTTAACTATGGCTACACCTTC

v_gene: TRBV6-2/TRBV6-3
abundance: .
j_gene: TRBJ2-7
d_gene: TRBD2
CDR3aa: CASSLAGGPGLYEQYF
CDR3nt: TGTGCCAGCAGTTTAGCGGGAGGGCCTGGGTTGTACGAGCAGTACTTC

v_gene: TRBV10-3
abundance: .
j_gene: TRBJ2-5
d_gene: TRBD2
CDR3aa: CAIQSGRAAETQYF
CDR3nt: TGTGCCATCCAGAGCGGGAGGGCCGCAGAGACCCAGTACTTC

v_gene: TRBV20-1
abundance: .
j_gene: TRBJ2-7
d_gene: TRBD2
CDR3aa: CSARAEGTSGPEQYF
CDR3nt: TGCAGTGCTAGAGCAGAAGGGACTAGCGGGCCCGAGCAGTACTTC

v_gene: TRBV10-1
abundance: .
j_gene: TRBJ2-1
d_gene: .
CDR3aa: CASSVGLRQARSSYNEQFF
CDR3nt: TGCGCCAGCAGTGTGGGCTTGCGGCAAGCCCGAAGCTCCTACAATGAGCAGTTCTTC

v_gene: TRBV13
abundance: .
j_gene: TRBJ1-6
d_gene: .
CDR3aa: CASRETVVSPLHF
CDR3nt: TGTGCCAGCAGGGAGACAGTGGTTTCACCCCTCCACTTT

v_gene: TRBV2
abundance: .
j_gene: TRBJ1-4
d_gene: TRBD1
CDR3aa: CASSGDRRHEKLFF
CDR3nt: TGTGCCAGCAGTGGGGACAGGAGACATGAAAAACTGTTTTTT

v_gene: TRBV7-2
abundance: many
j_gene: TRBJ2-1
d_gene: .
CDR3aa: CASSLGPGTHTEQFF
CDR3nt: TGTGCCAGCAGCTTAGGTCCAGGGACCCACACTGAGCAGTTCTTC

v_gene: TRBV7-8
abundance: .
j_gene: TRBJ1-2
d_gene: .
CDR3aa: CASSFYICSARTGGDGYTF
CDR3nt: .

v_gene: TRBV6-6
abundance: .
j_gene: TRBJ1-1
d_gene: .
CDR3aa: CASSLDRSEAFF
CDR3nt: TGTGCCAGCAGTCTCGACAGGAGTGAAGCTTTCTTT

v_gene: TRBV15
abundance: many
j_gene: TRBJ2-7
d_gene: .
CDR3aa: CATSRSGTRAYEQYF
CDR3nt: TGTGCCACCAGCAGATCCGGGACCCGGGCCTACGAGCAGTACTTC

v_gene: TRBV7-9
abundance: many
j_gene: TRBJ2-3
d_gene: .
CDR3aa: CASSPTLTSNTDTQYF
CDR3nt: TGTGCCAGCAGCCCTACCCTGACTAGTAACACAGATACGCAGTATTTT

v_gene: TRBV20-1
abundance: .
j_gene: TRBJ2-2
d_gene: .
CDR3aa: CCASRRQENTGELFF
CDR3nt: TGCTGTGCTAGCAGACGACAGGAGAACACCGGGGAGCTGTTTTTT

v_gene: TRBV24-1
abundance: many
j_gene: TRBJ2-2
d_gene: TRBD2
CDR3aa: CATSDLAGGDTGELFF
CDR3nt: TGTGCCACCAGTGATCTAGCGGGGGGGGACACCGGGGAGCTGTTTTTT

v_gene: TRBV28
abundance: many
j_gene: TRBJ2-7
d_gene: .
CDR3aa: CASSVSAYEQYF
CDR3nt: TGTGCCAGCAGCGTCAGTGCCTACGAGCAGTACTTC

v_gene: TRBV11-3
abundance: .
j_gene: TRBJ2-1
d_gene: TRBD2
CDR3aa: CASSSTSGSHEQFF
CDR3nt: TGTGCCAGCAGCTCGACTAGCGGGAGCCATGAGCAGTTCTTC

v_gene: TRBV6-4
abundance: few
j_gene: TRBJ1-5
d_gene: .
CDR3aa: CASSYGRENNQPQHF
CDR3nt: TGTGCCAGCAGTTACGGCAGGGAGAACAATCAGCCCCAGCATTTT

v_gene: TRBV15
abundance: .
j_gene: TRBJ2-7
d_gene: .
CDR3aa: CAASREGESYEQYF
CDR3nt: TGTGCCGCCAGCAGAGAGGGGGAGTCCTATGAGCAGTACTTC

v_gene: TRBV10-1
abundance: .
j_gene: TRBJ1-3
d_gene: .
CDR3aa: CASSVGIPGNTIYF
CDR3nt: TGCGCCAGCAGTGTTGGGATCCCTGGAAACACCATATATTTT

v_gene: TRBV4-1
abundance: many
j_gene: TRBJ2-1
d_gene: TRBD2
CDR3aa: CASSPPPRGSSYNEQFF
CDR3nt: TGCGCCAGCAGCCCCCCCCCCCGCGGGAGCTCCTACAATGAGCAGTTCTTC

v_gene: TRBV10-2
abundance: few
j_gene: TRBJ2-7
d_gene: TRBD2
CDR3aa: CASSQTSGSSYEQYF
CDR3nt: TGTGCCAGCAGCCAGACTAGCGGGAGCTCCTACGAGCAGTACTTC

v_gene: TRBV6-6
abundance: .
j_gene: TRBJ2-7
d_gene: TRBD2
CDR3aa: CASRSISAGLAGKQYF
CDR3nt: TGTGCCAGCAGATCGATTTCGGCGGGACTAGCGGGAAAGCAGTACTTC

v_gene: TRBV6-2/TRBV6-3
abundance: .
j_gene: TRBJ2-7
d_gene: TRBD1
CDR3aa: CASSYFGQGDF
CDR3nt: TGTGCCAGCAGTTACTTCGGACAGGGGGACTTC

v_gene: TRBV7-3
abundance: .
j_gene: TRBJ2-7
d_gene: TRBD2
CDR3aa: CASSLVAGIYEQYF
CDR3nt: TGTGCCAGCAGTTTGGTAGCGGGAATCTACGAGCAGTACTTC

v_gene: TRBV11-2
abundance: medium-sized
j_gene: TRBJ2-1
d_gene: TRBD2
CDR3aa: CASSLDQRETF
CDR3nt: TGTGCCAGCAGCTTAGACCAGCGGGAGACCTTC

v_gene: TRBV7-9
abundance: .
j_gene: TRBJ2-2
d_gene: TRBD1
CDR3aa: CASSPVGGPAGELFF
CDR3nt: TGTGCCAGCAGCCCTGTAGGGGGCCCCGCCGGGGAGCTGTTTTTT

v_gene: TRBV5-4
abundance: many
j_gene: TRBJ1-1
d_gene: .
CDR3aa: CASSWTSGNTEAFF
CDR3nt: TGTGCCAGCAGTTGGACCTCGGGGAACACTGAAGCTTTCTTT

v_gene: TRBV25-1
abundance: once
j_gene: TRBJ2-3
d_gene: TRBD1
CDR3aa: CASSGGRGRTDTQYF
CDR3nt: TGTGCCAGCAGTGGGGGCAGGGGGCGCACAGATACGCAGTATTTT

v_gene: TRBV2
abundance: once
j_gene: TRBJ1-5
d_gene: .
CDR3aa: CASADVYGNQPQHF
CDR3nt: TGTGCCAGCGCTGACGTTTATGGCAATCAGCCCCAGCATTTT

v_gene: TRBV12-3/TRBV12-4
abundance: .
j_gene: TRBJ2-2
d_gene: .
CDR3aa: CATITRYTTNTGELFF
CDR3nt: TGTGCCACTATCACCCGATACACGACGAACACCGGGGAGCTGTTTTTT

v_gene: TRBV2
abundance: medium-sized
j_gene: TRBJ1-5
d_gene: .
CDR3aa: CASSGFGKSQPQHF
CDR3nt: TGTGCCAGCAGTGGATTTGGAAAGTCTCAGCCCCAGCATTTT

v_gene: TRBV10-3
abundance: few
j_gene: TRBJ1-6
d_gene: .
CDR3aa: CAISEIRGSSYNSPLHF
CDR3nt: TGTGCCATCAGTGAGATCCGGGGGAGCTCCTATAATTCACCCCTCCACTTT

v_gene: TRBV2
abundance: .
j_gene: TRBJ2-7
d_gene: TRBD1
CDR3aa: CAIGTGVHEQYF
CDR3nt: TGTGCCATCGGGACAGGGGTCCACGAGCAGTACTTC

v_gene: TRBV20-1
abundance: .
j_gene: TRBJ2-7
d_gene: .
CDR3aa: CSAPLAASYEQYF
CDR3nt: TGCAGTGCCCCTCTCGCGGCGTCCTACGAGCAGTACTTC

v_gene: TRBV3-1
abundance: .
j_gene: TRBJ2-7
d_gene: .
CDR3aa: CASSLRAGPKTYEQYF
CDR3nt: TGTGCCAGCAGTCTACGCGCTGGACCTAAGACCTACGAGCAGTACTTC

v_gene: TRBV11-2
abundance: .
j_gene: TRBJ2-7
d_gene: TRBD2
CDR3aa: CASSLGGGAYEQYF
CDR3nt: TGTGCCAGCAGCTTGGGCGGGGGGGCCTACGAGCAGTACTTC

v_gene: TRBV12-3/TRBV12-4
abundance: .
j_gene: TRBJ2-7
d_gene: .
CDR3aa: CATSGSVNTGEQYF
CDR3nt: TGTGCCACTTCGGGCTCGGTGAACACCGGGGAGCAGTACTTC

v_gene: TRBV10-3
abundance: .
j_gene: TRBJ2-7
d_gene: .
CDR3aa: CAISEGRGRSYEQYF
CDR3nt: TGTGCCATCAGTGAGGGGCGGGGACGGAGTTACGAGCAGTACTTC

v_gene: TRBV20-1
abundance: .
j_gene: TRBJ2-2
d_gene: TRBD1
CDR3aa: CSAHNKGTDYGGELFF
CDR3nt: TGCAGTGCTCATAACAAAGGGACAGATTATGGCGGGGAGCTGTTTTTT

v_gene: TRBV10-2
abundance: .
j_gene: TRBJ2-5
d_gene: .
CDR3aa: CASSYSGQVLQETQYF
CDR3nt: TGTGCCAGCAGTTACTCGGGGCAGGTCCTCCAAGAGACCCAGTACTTC

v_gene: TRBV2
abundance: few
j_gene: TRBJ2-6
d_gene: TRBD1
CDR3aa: CASSETGVGANVLTF
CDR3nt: TGTGCCAGCAGCGAAACAGGGGTTGGGGCCAACGTCCTGACTTTC

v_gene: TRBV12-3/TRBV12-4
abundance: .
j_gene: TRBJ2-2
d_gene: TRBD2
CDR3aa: CASRPKGPIGRVGELFF
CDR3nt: TGTGCCAGCAGACCGAAGGGCCCTATAGGGAGGGTCGGGGAGCTGTTTTTT

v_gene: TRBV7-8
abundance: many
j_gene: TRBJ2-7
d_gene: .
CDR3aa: CASSLRAAVSYEQYF
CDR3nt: TGTGCCAGCAGCCTGAGGGCGGCTGTTTCCTACGAGCAGTACTTC

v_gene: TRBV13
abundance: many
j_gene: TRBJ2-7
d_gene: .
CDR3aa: CASSLGTEPYEQYF
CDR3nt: TGTGCCAGCAGCTTAGGGACGGAACCCTACGAGCAGTACTTC